Ten or more counts support the clone carrying this TCR beta chain. The people who gave samples were healthy Caucasians from Russia, aged roughly 6 to 100. Each sample yielded at least 7 million isolated PBMCs. This record comes from a study of blood T cells in healthy people across ages. A second PCR of roughly 6 to 12 cycles used a sample-barcoded 5' primer and a J-beta primer mix. TCRdb itself ran the 5' RACE reads through MiXCR, one entry per CDR3 protein. Seen here are some 730,000 distinct CDR3 sequences, about 20% observed once, and the top ten hold about 22%. This receptor was taken from a man in his 70s in good health. The sample consisted of blood.

This CDR3 reads CASSLSVGAGEETQYF. Here the CDR3 DNA reads TGTGCCAGCAGCCTTAGTGTGGGTGCAGGGGAGGAGACCCAGTACTTC. The rearrangement links TRBV11-2 to TRBJ2-5, with D possibly being TRBD1 (6 bases). Germline loops: CDR1 SGHAT, CDR2 FQNNGV. The CDR3 is 16 amino acids. Between the trimmed V and J ends, which lost 5 bases and 5 bases, there was a span of 21 bases.